Listed here is a single T cell receptor beta chain. Its antigen is currently unknown. This record belongs to a study of T cell responses to AZD1222 COVID-19 vaccine. Study conclusions and caveats: Most donors were white British, females outnumbered males, and clonal diversity was possibly underestimated.

The CDR3 is made up of 15 amino acids. Germline CDR1 SGHRS, CDR2 YFSETQ. The J segment lost 8 bases and the V segment lost 5 bases, leaving 15 bases of the junction unmatched. The repertoire was sequenced with immunoSEQ multiplex PCR; TCRdb's copy has only in-frame clones and lacks some. Of 85,000 to 90,000 clones listed, 70% to 90% are singletons. The rearrangement joins TRBV5-1 to TRBJ1-2; TRBD1 aligns across 7 bases. This clonotype was sampled from an adult in good health. This material consisted of peripheral blood, taken on day 0 of MenACWY control vaccination. CDR3 in amino acids: CASSYSGTVVQGYTF. CDR3 nucleotides: TGCGCCAGCAGTTACTCCGGGACAGTCGTTCAAGGCTACACCTTC.